In this sample, the clone carrying this T cell receptor beta chain turned up many times. Its target is not known. Clinical symptoms, serum thyroxine, TRAb, thyroid ultrasound and orbital computed tomography established diagnosis. The source material, RNA transcripts, was used to amplify TCR beta CDR3 regions. HTBI primers were the set used in a first-round RT-PCR of the TCR CDR3. TCRdb reprocessed the multiplex PCR reads via MiXCR and lists one record per CDR3 protein. The data contain 490,000 or so distinct CDR3 sequences, 15% to 20% of them singletons. This entry comes from a study of T cells in Graves' hyperthyroidism and ophthalmopathy. Study-wide context: It was at initial diagnosis, before any treatment, that peripheral blood was collected. Overall study findings and caveats: Blood also contained most expanded thyroid clonotypes above 0.001.

Germline loops: CDR1 MNHEY, CDR2 SMNVEV (reference sequence). The CDR3 runs to 13 residues. Trimming removed 5 bases from V and 1 base from J, with 8 bases in between. This clonotype was sampled from a man aged 40-49 years with Graves' ophthalmopathy. The chain uses TRBV27 and TRBJ1-1; D call uncertain. Sequenced: blood. CDR3 protein: CASSAGKNTEAFF. CDR3 in DNA: TGTGCCAGCAGTGCAGGAAAGAACACTGAAGCTTTCTTT.